Below, one T cell receptor beta chain is given with its context. Its binding antigen is unknown. Nothing much larger sits one base from this clone, and base qualities are not available. The data stem from a study of shared clonotypes between healthy human individuals (dated by TCRdb to about 2020). Concerning the study at large: The cohort included three men and two women between 18 and 49 years of age. Per donor, three plates each were used for CD4 naive and CD4 memory, two for CD8 naive, and one for CD8 memory. The study deeply sequenced blood TCR repertoires of about 5 healthy adults to estimate repertoire size and the extent of clonotype sharing between individuals. Different laboratories and diverse techniques were used to prepare libraries and sequence TCR repertoires, to increase sequencing depth and limit assay-specific biases. Leukapheresis yielded between about 0.8 and 9.5 billion PBMCs per donor.

The donors were healthy, HIV-negative adults with no recently reported acute infections or vaccinations. Only Caucasian adults living in Nashville, Tennessee, USA were represented among the donors. The CD8 memory samples were a combination of magnetically selected CD45RO+ cells and CCR7-negative CD45RA+ effector memory (TemRA) cells. Blood was collected by leukapheresis, and PBMCs were isolated by Ficoll-Histopaque density gradient centrifugation and then cryopreserved in liquid nitrogen vapor phase. Analytical flow cytometry was used to check the purity and quantity of every magnetically sorted T cell population. Each sorted fraction had its genomic DNA isolated and then quantified by UV absorbance on a Nanodrop 2000c. TCR CDR3 regions were amplified from genomic DNA by multiplex PCR using the deep immunoSEQ assay. Genomic DNA extracted from each cell subset was distributed evenly over all wells of several immunoSEQ 96-well plates, and each plate served as one replicate. For sorted subsets, each replicate PCR was loaded with approximately 190 ng genomic DNA, equivalent to about 30,000 T cell genomes. Purified libraries were quantified with a Qubit 3.0 fluorometer, sized on a Bioanalyzer 2100, and re-quantified with the KAPA Library Quantification kit. Every immunoSEQ 96-well plate was sequenced on a separate single-read 150-cycle Illumina NextSeq 550 flow cell. Per the source publication's procedure: Because the immunoSEQ output included only junctional sequences and no quality scores, the filtering could not be the same as the filtering used for full-length reads. Sequences were annotated with PyIR, a Python wrapper for IgBLAST v1.9, and V/J genes and CDR3 were assigned using IMGT germline references. Any read was removed if the V/J assignment was weak (E-value above 1e-6), the CDR3 was missing, or the read contained stop codons, out-of-frame junctions, or ambiguous translated residues. V3J clonotypes were defined as sequences sharing an identical inferred V gene, J gene, and CDR3 amino acid sequence. Percentage overlap between repertoires was calculated by dividing the number of shared unique clonotypes by the size of the smaller repertoire. RTK rarefaction, the Chao1 estimator, and Recon v2.1 estimates of unobserved clonotypes were used to assess repertoire richness. OLGA was used to compute generation probabilities for all TCRbeta clonotypes that the gDNA method yielded from a few donors. TCRdb re-hosts the immuneACCESS table, in-frame sequences only. Its copies lack some clones; in the studies checked, an unresolved V gene accounts for under half of them, and the cause for the rest is not known. The V and J calls and clone size come from that table; D and trimming were worked out from the DNA. This sample has hundreds of thousands of clones in its table, and about nine tenths of those were observed once. The ten most abundant clones make up about 16% of the sample.

The paper as a whole reports these results and caveats: Pairwise subsampling led to the expectation that sequencing depth would affect the degree of clonotype sharing among donors. Compared with non-shared clonotypes, clonotypes shared by all four sorted-subset donors had higher generation probabilities. Because the study included only a small number of donors, the genetic and exposure-history diversity represented was limited. Sampling was limited to blood, and TCR repertoires in tissue likely differ from TCR repertoires in blood. Incomplete sequencing was indicated by rarefaction of sorted-subset datasets, despite the large sequencing depth. Estimated clonotype richness was generally larger for naive than for memory subsets. When four donors were compared, the shared fraction of clonotypes was about 5.4% for naive CD4, more than 3% for naive CD8, 2% to 2.5% for memory CD4, and roughly 0.43% for memory CD8.

The CDR3, from cysteine to phenylalanine, totals 16 residues. Kept here is only the CDR3 DNA, which spans 48 bases and is read in frame from base 1. CDR1 MNHEY and CDR2 SVGAGI were looked up in the germline V gene. Germline trimming: 2 bases from V, 1 base from J; junction bases outside gene matches: 5. The specimen was memory CD8+ T cells sorted from blood. The cell subset or site label of this sample denotes: CD45RO+ cells pooled with CCR7-negative TemRA cells. This sequence uses TRBV6-5 and TRBJ2-3; 8 bases in between match TRBD1. The sequence came from a man aged 18 to 29 in good health. The CDR3 reads as follows: CASSYISGGGTDTQYF. The sequenced DNA is TGTGCCAGCAGTTACATTTCAGGGGGCGGCACAGATACGCAGTATTTT.